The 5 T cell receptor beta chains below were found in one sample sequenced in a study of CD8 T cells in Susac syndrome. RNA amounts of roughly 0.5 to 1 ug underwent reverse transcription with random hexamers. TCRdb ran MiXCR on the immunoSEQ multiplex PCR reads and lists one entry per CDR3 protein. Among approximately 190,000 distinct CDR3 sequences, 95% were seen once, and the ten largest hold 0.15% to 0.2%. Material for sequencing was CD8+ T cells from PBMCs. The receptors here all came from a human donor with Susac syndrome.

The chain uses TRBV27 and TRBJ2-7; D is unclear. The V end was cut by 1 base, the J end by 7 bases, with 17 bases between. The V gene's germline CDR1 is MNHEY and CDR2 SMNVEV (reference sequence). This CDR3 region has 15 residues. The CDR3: CASSLFHETSGEQYF. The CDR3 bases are TGTGCCAGCAGTTTATTTCACGAGACGTCGGGTGAGCAGTACTTC.

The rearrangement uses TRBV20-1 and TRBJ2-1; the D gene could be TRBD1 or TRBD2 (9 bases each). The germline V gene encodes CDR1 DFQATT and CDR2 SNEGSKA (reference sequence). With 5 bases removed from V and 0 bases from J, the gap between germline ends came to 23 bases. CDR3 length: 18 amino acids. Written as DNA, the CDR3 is TGCAGTGCTGGGGACAGGGTGACTAGCGGCAGCTCCTACAATGAGCAGTTCTTC. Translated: CSAGDRVTSGSSYNEQFF.

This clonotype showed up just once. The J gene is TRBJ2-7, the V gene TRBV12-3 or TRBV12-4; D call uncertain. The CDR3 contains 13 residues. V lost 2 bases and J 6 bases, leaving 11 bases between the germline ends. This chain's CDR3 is CASSLSALGEQYF. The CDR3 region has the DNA TGTGCCAGCAGTTTAAGCGCTCTCGGCGAGCAGTACTTC.

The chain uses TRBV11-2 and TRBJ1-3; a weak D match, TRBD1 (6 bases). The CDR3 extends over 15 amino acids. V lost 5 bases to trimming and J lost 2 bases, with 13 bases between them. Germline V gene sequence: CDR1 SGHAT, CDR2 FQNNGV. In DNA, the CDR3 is TGTGCCAGCAGCCACAGGGTAATCCCTGGAAACACCATATATTTT. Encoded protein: CASSHRVIPGNTIYF. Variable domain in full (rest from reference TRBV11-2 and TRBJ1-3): EAGVAQSPRYKIIEKRQSVAFWCNPISGHATLYWYQQILGQGPKLLIQFQNNGVVDDSQLPKDRFSAERLKGVDSTLKIQPAKLEDSAVYLCASSHRVIPGNTIYFGEGSWLTVV.

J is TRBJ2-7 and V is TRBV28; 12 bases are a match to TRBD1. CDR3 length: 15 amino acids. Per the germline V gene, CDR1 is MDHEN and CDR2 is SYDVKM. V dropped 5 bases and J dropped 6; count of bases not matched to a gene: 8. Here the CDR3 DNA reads TGTGCCAGCAGTCTAGGGGACAGGGGGCGAAGCGAGCAGTACTTC. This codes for CASSLGDRGRSEQYF.